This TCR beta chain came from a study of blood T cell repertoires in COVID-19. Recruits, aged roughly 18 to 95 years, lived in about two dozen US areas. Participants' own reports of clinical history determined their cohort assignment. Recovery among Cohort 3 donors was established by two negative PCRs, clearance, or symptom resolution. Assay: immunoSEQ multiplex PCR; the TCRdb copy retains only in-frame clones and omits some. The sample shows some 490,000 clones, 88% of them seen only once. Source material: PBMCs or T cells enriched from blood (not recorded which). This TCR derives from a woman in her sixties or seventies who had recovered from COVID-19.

The CDR3 DNA reads TGTGCCAGCAGTGGCAGGGACGAGCAGTACGTC. As protein: CASSGRDEQYV. This sequence joins TRBV28 and TRBJ2-7; D may be TRBD1 (5 bases). There are 11 residues in the CDR3. Germline values: CDR1 MDHEN, CDR2 SYDVKM. V lost 5 bases and J 5 bases, leaving 7 bases between the germline ends.